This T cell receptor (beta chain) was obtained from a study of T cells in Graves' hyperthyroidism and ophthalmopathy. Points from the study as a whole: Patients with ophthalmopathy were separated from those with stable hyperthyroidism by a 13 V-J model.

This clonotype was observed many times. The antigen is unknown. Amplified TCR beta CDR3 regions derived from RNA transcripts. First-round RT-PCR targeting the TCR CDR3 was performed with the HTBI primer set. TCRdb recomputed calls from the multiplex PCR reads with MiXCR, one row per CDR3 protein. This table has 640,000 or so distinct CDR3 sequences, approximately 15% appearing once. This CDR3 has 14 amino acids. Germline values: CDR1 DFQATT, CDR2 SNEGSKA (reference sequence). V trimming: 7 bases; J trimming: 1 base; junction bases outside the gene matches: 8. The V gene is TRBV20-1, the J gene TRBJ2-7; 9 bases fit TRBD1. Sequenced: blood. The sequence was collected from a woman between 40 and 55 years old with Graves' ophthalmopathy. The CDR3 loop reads CSVLRDRESYEQYF. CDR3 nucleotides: TGCAGTGTCCTACGGGACAGGGAATCCTACGAGCAGTACTTC.